Detailed here is one T cell receptor (beta chain). The CDR3 has 16 residues. The V gene's germline CDR1 is WSHSY and CDR2 SAAADI. V lost 2 bases and J lost 3, with 15 bases in between. This sample was taken from a study of blood T cell repertoires in COVID-19. Clones were read by immunoSEQ multiplex PCR, and TCRdb kept only the in-frame ones, dropping some. The data show 200,000 to 300,000 clones, approximately 89% seen once. Enrolled through a virtual design, the participants were between roughly 18 and 90 years of age and came from about two dozen US areas. Grouping used clinical history reported by participants in a survey and questionnaire. For recovered donors of Cohort 3, there were two negative PCRs, clearance, or symptom resolution.

This chain links TRBV10-2 with TRBJ2-3; unclear D gene. The sequenced sample consisted of PBMCs or T cells enriched from blood (not recorded which). The sequence was obtained from a young woman who had recovered from COVID-19. As DNA, the CDR3 is TGCGCCAGCAGTGAGCTCCAGGCCCCGCTGACAGATACGCAGTATTTT. Protein product: CASSELQAPLTDTQYF.